This T cell receptor beta chain was retrieved from a study of human T cells and chemical hapten exposure. For the study at large: DPC (0.01%) was patch tested on the upper back and read at 6 days. Overall study findings and caveats: There were significantly more large CDR3 similarity clusters among expanded TCRs than among controls. TCRs above 1 in 1000 frequency did not change with DPC sensitization.

The germline V gene encodes CDR1 MNHNS and CDR2 SASEGT. CDR3 length equals 15 residues. Between the trimmed V and J ends, which lost 4 bases and 7 bases, there was a span of 17 bases. To note about this clonotype: Its antigen remains unidentified.

Documented time point: patch test 3, about 24 weeks after DPC sensitization. The treatment is: therapeutic diphenylcyclopropenone sensitization with weekly scalp DPC. Unfractionated whole blood yielded the extracted total RNA. MiXCR was run by TCRdb on the RACE reads, yielding one entry per CDR3 protein. The sample has 100,000 to 150,000 distinct CDR3 sequences, 10% to 12% seen once. V is TRBV6-1 and J is TRBJ2-1; D may match TRBD1 or TRBD2 (5 bases each). Sequences were derived from whole blood, sampled in connection with sensitization to the hapten diphenylcyclopropenone (DPC). The receptor was derived from a woman aged 45-60 years with alopecia areata. Some clones in this sample may be carry-over from other donors' samples. CDR3 sequence reads: CASSGAGRLRNEQFF. The CDR3 DNA is TGTGCCAGCAGTGGGGCAGGGAGACTGCGGAATGAGCAGTTCTTC.